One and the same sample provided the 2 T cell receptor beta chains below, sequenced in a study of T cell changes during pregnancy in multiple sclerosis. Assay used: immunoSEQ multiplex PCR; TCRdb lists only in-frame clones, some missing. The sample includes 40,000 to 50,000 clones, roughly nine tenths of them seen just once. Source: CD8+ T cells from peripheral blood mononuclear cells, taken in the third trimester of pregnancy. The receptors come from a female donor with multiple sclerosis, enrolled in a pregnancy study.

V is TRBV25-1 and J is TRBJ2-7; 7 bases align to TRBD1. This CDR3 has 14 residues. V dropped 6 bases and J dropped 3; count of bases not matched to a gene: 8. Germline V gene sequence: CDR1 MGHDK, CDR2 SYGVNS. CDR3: CASSGGQDRYEQYF. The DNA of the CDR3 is TGTGCCAGCAGCGGCGGACAGGACCGCTACGAGCAGTACTTC.

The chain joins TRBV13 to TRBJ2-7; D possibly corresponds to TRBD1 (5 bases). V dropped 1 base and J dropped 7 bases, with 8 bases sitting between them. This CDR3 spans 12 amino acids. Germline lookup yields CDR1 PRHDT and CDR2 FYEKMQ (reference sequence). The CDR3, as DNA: TGTGCCAGCAGCTTAGAGGGGCAAGAGCAGTACTTC. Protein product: CASSLEGQEQYF.